One sample yielded the 17 T cell receptor beta chains listed below, sequenced in a study of blood T cell repertoires in COVID-19. Only in-frame clones appear in the TCRdb table, and some are missing; sequencing was by immunoSEQ multiplex PCR. The repertoire includes around 58,000 clones, approximately 78% of them detected once, and around 4% sits in the top ten. The source material was PBMCs or T cells enriched from blood (not recorded which). These TCRs come from a woman in her thirties or forties with acute COVID-19.

The chain couples TRBV7-2 to TRBJ1-2; a weak D match, TRBD1 (5 bases). Germline CDR1 reads SGHTA; CDR2 reads FQGNSA. Trimming left V 1 base short and J 7 bases short, with 16 bases between. CDR3 length: 15 residues. CDR3 bases: TGTGCCAGCAGCTTAGAACAGGCTAACCCCGGTGGCTACACCTTC. It encodes CASSLEQANPGGYTF.

This sequence joins TRBV2 and TRBJ2-7; no clear D gene. This CDR3 region has 13 residues. CDR1 and CDR2 (germline): SNHLY, FYNNEI. V was pared by 5 bases and J by 2 bases, with 10 bases between. Here the CDR3 DNA reads TGTGCCAGCAGTTTTGGCTTAACCTACGAGCAGTACTTC. Translated, it gives CASSFGLTYEQYF.

The V call is TRBV7-6, the J call TRBJ2-5; no reliable D call. Germline V CDR1 and CDR2: SGHVS, FNYEAQ. The CDR3 extends over 12 amino acids. This CDR3 reads CAMSPPKETQYF. The CDR3, as DNA: TGTGCGATGAGCCCCCCCAAAGAGACCCAGTACTTC.

This chain uses TRBV28 with TRBJ2-7; tentative D call: TRBD2 (5 bases). Deletions cut 3 bases from V and 7 bases from J, with 22 bases between. This CDR3 is 16 amino acids long. Germline CDR1 MDHEN, CDR2 SYDVKM. CDR3 in amino acids: CASSLLFGLRPVEQYF. The CDR3 DNA follows: TGTGCCAGCAGTTTGCTGTTCGGACTCCGCCCAGTGGAGCAGTACTTC.

The rearrangement joins TRBV5-1 to TRBJ1-6; D gene uncertain. This CDR3 has 14 residues. V was clipped by 4 bases and J by 7 bases, with 12 bases between them. Germline-derived CDR1 and CDR2 are SGHRS and YFSETQ. The CDR3 loop reads CASSQPEANSPLHF. In DNA form, the CDR3 reads TGCGCCAGCAGCCAACCCGAAGCGAATTCACCCCTCCACTTT. Variable domain in full (rest from reference TRBV5-1 and TRBJ1-6): KAGVTQTPRYLIKTRGQQVTLSCSPISGHRSVSWYQQTPGQGLQFLFEYFSETQRNKGNFPGRFSGRQFSNSRSEMNVSTLELGDSALYLCASSQPEANSPLHFGNGTRLTVT.

J is TRBJ1-2 and V is TRBV28; possibly TRBD1 for D (6 bases). The CDR3 has 13 amino acids. Germline CDR1 MDHEN, CDR2 SYDVKM. V lost 3 bases and J lost 7, with 12 bases in between. DNA for the CDR3: TGTGCCAGCAGTTTGCGGACAGAGGGTGGCTACACCTTC. Translated, it gives CASSLRTEGGYTF.

This clone was seen a few times. The chain joins TRBV5-4 to TRBJ2-7; 9 bases map to TRBD2. The V segment lost 0 bases and the J segment 6 bases; nucleotides outside the gene matches: 7. The CDR3 is made up of 15 amino acids. Germline V gene lookup returns CDR1 SGHNT and CDR2 YYREEE (reference sequence). DNA for the CDR3: TGTGCCAGCAGCTTGGAAAGCGGGAGGCCCCTCGAGCAGTACTTC. It is translated as CASSLESGRPLEQYF.

The chain employs TRBV6-4 and TRBJ2-1; 11 nucleotides match TRBD2. The length of the CDR3 is 14 residues. V lost 4 bases, J lost 5 bases, and 1 base stayed unmatched. Germline lookup yields CDR1 MRHNA and CDR2 SNTAGT. CDR3 sequence reads: CASSVAGGNNEQFF. DNA of the CDR3: TGTGCCAGCAGTGTAGCGGGGGGGAACAATGAGCAGTTCTTC.

The chain carries TRBV28 and TRBJ1-2, with 10 bases that match TRBD1. Unmatched junction bases numbered 8, after V lost 5 bases and J lost 5 bases. CDR3 size: 15 residues. The germline CDR1 and CDR2 sequences are MDHEN and SYDVKM. The CDR3 loop reads CASSPPGTGEYGYTF. The CDR3 DNA sequence: TGTGCCAGCAGTCCCCCCGGGACAGGGGAATATGGCTACACCTTC.

The V and J genes are TRBV7-2 and TRBJ1-4; TRBD1 aligns across 7 bases. The V segment lost 5 bases and the J segment 0 bases; nucleotides outside the gene matches: 3. Germline V gene sequence: CDR1 SGHTA, CDR2 FQGNSA. The CDR3 loop spans 15 amino acids. The CDR3 sequence is CASSTGDATNEKLFF. For the CDR3, the DNA is TGTGCCAGCAGCACAGGGGACGCAACTAATGAAAAACTGTTTTTT.

The rearrangement uses TRBV19 and TRBJ2-5, with D maybe TRBD2 (5 bases). CDR1 and CDR2 (germline): LNHDA, SQIVND (reference sequence). The CDR3 spans 14 residues. The V gene lost 7 bases and the J gene lost 2 bases, with 14 bases spanning the gap. The CDR3 reads CASKGVDFQETQYF. The CDR3 coding sequence is TGTGCCAGTAAGGGCGTGGACTTTCAAGAGACCCAGTACTTC.

CDR3 DNA: TGTGCCAGCAGCTTAGATGTACAGGGCTGGCCCCAGCATTTT. Its translation is CASSLDVQGWPQHF. This chain connects TRBV11-2 to TRBJ1-5; a possible D gene is TRBD1 (6 bases). This CDR3 is built from 14 residues. Trimming shortened V by 0 bases and J by 9 bases, and 12 bases separated the two germline ends. Per germline, CDR1 SGHAT and CDR2 FQNNGV.

V usage is TRBV29-1 and J usage is TRBJ2-7; D remains unclear. The CDR3 extends over 11 amino acids. The V end lost 3 bases, the J end lost 0 bases, and 3 bases lay between the germline ends. CDR1 and CDR2 from the germline V gene are SQVTM and ANQGSEA. The CDR3 loop is CSVDSSYEQYF. As DNA, the CDR3 is TGCAGCGTTGACAGCTCCTACGAGCAGTACTTC.

The DNA of the CDR3 is TGTGCCAGCAGCTTTCGGCAGGGGCGATCTGAAAAACTGTTTTTT. The encoded protein is CASSFRQGRSEKLFF. V is TRBV13 and J is TRBJ1-4; weak D call: TRBD1 (6 bases). CDR1 is PRHDT and CDR2 is FYEKMQ in the germline V gene (reference sequence). The CDR3 has 15 amino acids. V lost 3 bases, J lost 7 bases, and 15 bases lay in between.

This chain uses TRBV15 with TRBJ2-1; D gene unclear. CDR1 LNHNV and CDR2 YYDKDF come from the germline V gene (reference sequence). Trimming left V 3 bases short and J 6 bases short, with 6 bases between. This CDR3 has 12 amino acids. The CDR3 bases are TGTGCCACCAGCAGTAGAGCCAATGAGCAGTTCTTC. It translates to CATSSRANEQFF.

The rearrangement joins TRBV7-9 to TRBJ2-7, with 16 bases that match TRBD2. The CDR3 has 17 amino acids. The germline V gene encodes CDR1 SEHNR and CDR2 FQNEAQ (reference sequence). Trimming cost V 4 bases and J 5 bases; bases outside gene matches: 8. The CDR3: CASSSTGTSGRAHEQYF. The CDR3 DNA reads as TGTGCCAGCAGCTCTACCGGGACTAGCGGGAGGGCCCACGAGCAGTACTTC.

This sequence joins TRBV28 and TRBJ2-3; D not certain. Germline CDR1 MDHEN, CDR2 SYDVKM. The CDR3 sequence is 13 residues long. The V end was cut by 6 bases, the J end by 2 bases, with 9 bases between. DNA of the CDR3: TGTGCCAGCAGCGCACCGGTCACAGATACGCAGTATTTT. Amino acid sequence: CASSAPVTDTQYF.